Listed below are T cell receptor beta chains from one sample, sequenced in a study of blood T cell repertoires in COVID-19. Some clones are missing from TCRdb's copy, which holds only in-frame ones; the method was immunoSEQ multiplex PCR. This table has 200,000 or so clones, around 82% appearing once. Sequenced: PBMCs or T cells enriched from blood (not recorded which). These receptors were taken from a man aged 35 to 55 who had recovered from COVID-19. CDR3s include the opening cysteine and the closing phenylalanine or tryptophan. D genes are given only for firm matches. Expanded clones are given a class, and other clones once, few, many or no size at all.

D gene: NA
J gene: TRBJ1-3
clone size: once
V gene: TRBV3-1/TRBV3-2
CDR3 protein: CASSPQYSGNTIYF
CDR3 DNA: TGTGCCAGCAGCCCCCAGTACTCTGGAAACACCATATATTTT

D gene: TRBD1
J gene: TRBJ1-5
clone size: NA
V gene: TRBV6-2/TRBV6-3
CDR3 protein: CASSPQGEGNQPQHF
CDR3 DNA: TGTGCCAGCAGTCCCCAGGGGGAGGGCAATCAGCCCCAGCATTTT

D gene: NA
J gene: TRBJ2-1
clone size: NA
V gene: TRBV28
CDR3 protein: CASSSPGVLNYNEQFF
CDR3 DNA: TGTGCCAGCAGTTCCCCAGGGGTTTTAAACTACAATGAGCAGTTCTTC

D gene: TRBD1
J gene: TRBJ2-7
clone size: NA
V gene: TRBV7-8
CDR3 protein: CASSLSTGTGFPYEQYF
CDR3 DNA: TGTGCCAGCAGCTTATCCACCGGGACAGGGTTCCCCTACGAGCAGTACTTC

D gene: NA
J gene: TRBJ1-5
clone size: NA
V gene: TRBV27
CDR3 protein: CASSLRRPNSNQPQHF
CDR3 DNA: TGTGCCAGCAGTTTACGCAGGCCGAATAGCAATCAGCCCCAGCATTTT

D gene: NA
J gene: TRBJ1-1
clone size: NA
V gene: TRBV19
CDR3 protein: CASSISGGGHTEAFF
CDR3 DNA: TGTGCCAGTAGTATCTCCGGGGGAGGACACACTGAAGCTTTCTTT

D gene: NA
J gene: TRBJ1-4
clone size: NA
V gene: TRBV7-9
CDR3 protein: CASSLGLNEKLFF
CDR3 DNA: TGTGCCAGCAGCTTAGGACTGAATGAAAAACTGTTTTTT

D gene: NA
J gene: TRBJ1-4
clone size: NA
V gene: TRBV19
CDR3 protein: CASTQARVTNEKLFF
CDR3 DNA: TGTGCCAGTACTCAGGCCCGTGTAACTAATGAAAAACTGTTTTTT

D gene: NA
J gene: TRBJ1-2
clone size: NA
V gene: TRBV6-5
CDR3 protein: CASSPTVRATYGYTF
CDR3 DNA: TGTGCCAGCAGCCCAACCGTCAGGGCCACCTATGGCTACACCTTC

D gene: NA
J gene: TRBJ2-1
clone size: NA
V gene: TRBV4-2
CDR3 protein: CASSQEDSRGYNEQFF
CDR3 DNA: TGTGCCAGCAGCCAGGAGGACAGTCGAGGCTACAATGAGCAGTTCTTC

D gene: NA
J gene: TRBJ2-5
clone size: once
V gene: TRBV5-1
CDR3 protein: CASSPRSRKETQYF
CDR3 DNA: TGCGCCAGCAGCCCCAGGTCCAGAAAGGAGACCCAGTACTTC

D gene: NA
J gene: TRBJ1-2
clone size: NA
V gene: TRBV30
CDR3 protein: CAWGALKGLGYGYTF
CDR3 DNA: TGTGCCTGGGGGGCGTTAAAGGGGCTTGGCTATGGCTACACCTTC

D gene: NA
J gene: TRBJ1-2
clone size: NA
V gene: TRBV5-1
CDR3 protein: CASSLQPGLAGGYTF
CDR3 DNA: TGCGCCAGCAGCTTACAGCCAGGGCTGGCTGGGGGCTACACCTTC

D gene: NA
J gene: TRBJ1-2
clone size: NA
V gene: TRBV5-1
CDR3 protein: CASSIGDYGYTF
CDR3 DNA: TGCGCCAGCAGCATAGGGGACTATGGCTACACCTTC

D gene: NA
J gene: TRBJ1-4
clone size: NA
V gene: TRBV29-1
CDR3 protein: CSVRAGTTNEKLFF
CDR3 DNA: TGCAGCGTGAGGGCGGGGACAACTAATGAAAAACTGTTTTTT

D gene: NA
J gene: TRBJ2-1
clone size: NA
V gene: TRBV4-1
CDR3 protein: CASSQDRSDEQFF
CDR3 DNA: TGCGCCAGCAGCCAAGATAGAAGCGATGAGCAGTTCTTC

D gene: TRBD1
J gene: TRBJ1-2
clone size: few
V gene: TRBV30
CDR3 protein: CAWSASLTGASDYTF
CDR3 DNA: TGTGCCTGGAGTGCCTCCTTAACAGGGGCGTCGGACTACACCTTC